A single sample is the source of the 25 T cell receptor beta chains below, sequenced in a study of blood T cell repertoires in COVID-19. TCRdb's copy holds only in-frame clones and misses some; the assay was immunoSEQ multiplex PCR. The data contain roughly 230,000 clones, 80% to 85% of them singletons. Sample: peripheral blood. Receptor source: a man aged 50 to 60 with active or convalescent COVID-19.

The chain couples TRBV7-2 to TRBJ2-5; D may be TRBD1 (6 bases). V was trimmed by 4 bases and J by 5 bases, leaving 14 bases between them. CDR1 is SGHTA and CDR2 is FQGNSA in the germline V gene. The length of the CDR3 is 14 residues. The DNA of the CDR3 is TGTGCCAGCAGCTCGGACAGAGGTGATGAGACCCAGTACTTC. It yields the protein CASSSDRGDETQYF.

This clone was detected only once. The gene calls are TRBV7-6 and TRBJ2-5; possibly TRBD1 for D (6 bases). This CDR3 is built from 18 residues. CDR1 and CDR2 from the germline V gene are SGHVS and FNYEAQ. V lost 2 bases, J lost 7 bases, and 26 bases lay in between. CDR3 sequence: CASSLKVGAGRLQGTQYF. The CDR3 DNA reads as TGTGCCAGCAGCTTAAAGGTGGGGGCGGGCCGACTGCAGGGGACCCAGTACTTC.

The chain couples TRBV3-1 (or the pseudogene TRBV3-2) to TRBJ2-1, with a tentative D call TRBD1 (5 bases). The CDR3 sequence is 14 residues long. Germline assignment: CDR1 LGHDT and CDR2 YNNKEL (reference sequence). The V end lost 4 bases, the J end lost 4 bases, and 11 bases lay between the germline ends. The CDR3 is CASSRQSEYNEQFF. DNA for the CDR3: TGTGCCAGCAGCCGACAGTCAGAATACAATGAGCAGTTCTTC.

The V gene is TRBV28, the J gene TRBJ2-2; a weak D match, TRBD1 (6 bases). The CDR3 has 14 residues. Trimming pared 5 bases from V and 3 bases from J, leaving 10 bases between. Germline values: CDR1 MDHEN, CDR2 SYDVKM. The CDR3 nucleotides read TGTGCCAGCAGTAGAGGGACATACACCGGGGAGCTGTTTTTT. This sequence encodes CASSRGTYTGELFF.

The chain uses TRBV7-9 and TRBJ1-4, with D unresolved. V was clipped by 6 bases and J by 4 bases, with 27 bases between them. CDR1 SEHNR and CDR2 FQNEAQ come from the germline V gene (reference sequence). The CDR3 has 19 amino acids. The CDR3 loop reads CASSFPLGPSQNSNEKLFF. The CDR3 DNA reads TGTGCCAGCAGTTTCCCTCTGGGCCCCTCACAGAACAGTAATGAAAAACTGTTTTTT.

A few counts support this clone. V usage is TRBV19 and J usage is TRBJ1-6, with TRBD1 matching 7 bases. The CDR3 spans 12 residues. The V gene end was trimmed by 8 bases and the J gene end by 6 bases; junction bases not matched to a gene: 1. Germline CDR1 is LNHDA and CDR2 is SQIVND (reference sequence). The CDR3 nucleotides read TGTGCCAGTGGGACAGCTAATTCACCCCTCCACTTT. Translation gives CASGTANSPLHF.

This chain joins TRBV5-8 and TRBJ2-1; 9 nucleotides match TRBD1. Unmatched junction bases numbered 7, after V lost 4 bases and J lost 5 bases. This CDR3 has 15 amino acids. The germline V gene encodes CDR1 SGHTS and CDR2 YDEGEE. The CDR3 sequence is CASSPGTGSHNEQFF. CDR3 nucleotides: TGTGCCAGCAGCCCAGGGACAGGGTCCCACAATGAGCAGTTCTTC.

The chain recombines TRBV27 with TRBJ1-1; 12 bases line up with TRBD1. J gave up 7 bases and V 8 bases, and 14 bases lay outside the gene matches. The CDR3 sequence is 16 residues long. Germline loops: CDR1 MNHEY, CDR2 SMNVEV (reference sequence). The CDR3, as DNA: TGTGCCAGCTCGGGGGACAGGGGGCTTTCTAAGGTTGAAGCTTTCTTT. Amino acid sequence: CASSGDRGLSKVEAFF.

The rearrangement uses TRBV20-1 and TRBJ1-2; 7 bases are a match to TRBD1. Germline CDR1 DFQATT, CDR2 SNEGSKA (reference sequence). Germline trimming cut 6 bases from V and 7 bases from J; bases unmatched to any gene: 5. The CDR3 sequence is 11 residues long. As DNA, the CDR3 is TGCAGTGCAAAGACAGGGATTGGCTACACCTTC. It yields the protein CSAKTGIGYTF.

The V call is TRBV5-4, the J call TRBJ1-1, with D possibly TRBD1 on 6 matching bases. V was trimmed by 4 bases and J by 3 bases, leaving 13 bases between them. The germline V gene encodes CDR1 SGHNT and CDR2 YYREEE (reference sequence). The CDR3 has 14 amino acids. Written as DNA, the CDR3 is TGTGCCAGCAGCCGGGACACAATGTACACTGAAGCTTTCTTT. It is translated as CASSRDTMYTEAFF.

V is TRBV11-2 and J is TRBJ2-7, with a tentative D call TRBD1 (6 bases). CDR3 length equals 14 residues. Between the trimmed V and J ends, which lost 4 bases and 0 bases, there was a span of 10 bases. Germline loops: CDR1 SGHAT, CDR2 FQNNGV. The CDR3 sequence: CASSWARGSYEQYF. The CDR3 DNA sequence: TGTGCCAGCAGCTGGGCCAGGGGCTCCTACGAGCAGTACTTC.

V gene TRBV30 combines with J gene TRBJ1-1, with D unresolved. Germline values: CDR1 GTSNPN, CDR2 SVGIG (reference sequence). This CDR3 spans 15 amino acids. V was clipped by 2 bases and J by 3 bases, with 16 bases between them. Here the CDR3 DNA reads TGTGCCTGGAGTCTCCCCCGGGGTCAGTACACTGAAGCTTTCTTT. Translated, it gives CAWSLPRGQYTEAFF.

J is TRBJ2-1 and V is TRBV7-6, with TRBD1 identical over 7 bases. Trimming cost V 5 bases and J 8 bases; bases outside gene matches: 6. From germline, CDR1 is SGHVS and CDR2 FNYEAQ. The CDR3 runs 13 residues. CDR3 region: CASSLQGVDEQFF. CDR3 bases: TGTGCCAGCAGCCTCCAGGGGGTGGATGAGCAGTTCTTC.

This sequence joins TRBV30 and TRBJ1-5, with D tentatively TRBD1 (6 bases). This CDR3 contains 16 residues. With 2 bases removed from V and 0 bases from J, the gap between germline ends came to 14 bases. Per the germline V gene, CDR1 is GTSNPN and CDR2 is SVGIG (reference sequence). The DNA for the CDR3 is TGTGCCTGGAGTCCTGACAGGACGGCTAGCAATCAGCCCCAGCATTTT. Its protein product is CAWSPDRTASNQPQHF.

The chain joins TRBV2 to TRBJ2-3; D gene ambiguous. The CDR3 is made up of 12 amino acids. CDR1 is SNHLY and CDR2 is FYNNEI in the germline V gene. Trimming shortened V by 6 bases and J by 3 bases, and 7 bases separated the two germline ends. The CDR3 sequence is CASSYSTDTQYF. CDR3 sequence (DNA): TGTGCCAGCAGCTATTCTACAGATACGCAGTATTTT. The variable domain in full, with the rest retrieved from reference TRBV2 and TRBJ2-3, is EPEVTQTPSHQVTQMGQEVILRCVPISNHLYFYWYRQILGQKVEFLVSFYNNEISEKSEIFDDQFSVERPDGSNFTLKIRSTKLEDSAMYFCASSYSTDTQYFGPGTRLTVL.

This clone was observed a single time. V gene TRBV29-1 combines with J gene TRBJ1-2, with D unresolved. Germline assignment: CDR1 SQVTM and CDR2 ANQGSEA. The CDR3 has 14 amino acids. V was trimmed by 5 bases and J by 8 bases, leaving 21 bases between them. The DNA of the CDR3 is TGCAGCGTTTTAACGGGGATCTCCACGGGCGGCTACACCTTC. As protein: CSVLTGISTGGYTF.

This clone was observed a single time. The genes are TRBV28 and TRBJ1-5; D is undetermined. The V gene lost 8 bases and the J gene lost 7 bases, with 12 bases spanning the gap. Looked up from germline, CDR1 is MDHEN and CDR2 is SYDVKM. The CDR3 spans 12 residues. CDR3 residues: CASRGSQQPQHF. The CDR3 DNA is TGTGCCAGCCGAGGGTCTCAGCAGCCCCAGCATTTT.

The rearrangement links TRBV7-2 to TRBJ2-5; 10 nucleotides agree with TRBD2. The CDR3 is 15 amino acids. Germline V gene sequence: CDR1 SGHTA, CDR2 FQGNSA. V shed 3 bases, J shed 4 bases, and the junction held 5 bases outside the gene matches. The DNA of the CDR3 is TGTGCCAGCAGCTTCCAAGCGGGGGGGGGAGAGACCCAGTACTTC. It translates to CASSFQAGGGETQYF.

The chain has TRBV6-9 and TRBJ1-2, with D maybe TRBD1 (6 bases). CDR1 is MNHGY, CDR2 SVAAGI, per germline. CDR3 length equals 16 residues. With 3 bases removed from V and 7 bases from J, the gap between germline ends came to 21 bases. The CDR3 DNA is TGTGCCAGCAGTTACGTAGTAGGGACACCATCTTTTGGCTACACCTTC. It translates to CASSYVVGTPSFGYTF.

This clone was observed once. This rearrangement joins TRBV6-1 to TRBJ1-3, with D perhaps TRBD1 (6 bases). V lost 1 base and J lost 0, with 10 bases in between. Germline CDR1 reads MNHNS; CDR2 reads SASEGT. The CDR3 runs to 16 residues. The CDR3 DNA is TGTGCCAGCAGTGAAGTCCCGGACAGCTCTGGAAACACCATATATTTT. It specifies CASSEVPDSSGNTIYF.

To note about this clone: At one of its ends the junction is not consistent with the germline gene, which may arise from a read error. V and J are TRBV5-1 and TRBJ2-7, with D tentatively TRBD2 (7 bases). CDR3 length equals 16 residues. Germline V CDR1 and CDR2: SGHRS, YFSETQ. DNA of the CDR3: TGCGCCAGCACCTTGGGGGGGAGCACAGGGACCTACGAGCAGTACTTC. As protein: CASTLGGSTGTYEQYF.

There are a few counts of this clone. V usage is TRBV4-1 and J usage is TRBJ1-5; D remains ambiguous. V lost 0 bases, J lost 1 base, and 10 bases lay in between. Germline V CDR1 and CDR2: MGHRA, YSYEKL. The CDR3 contains 16 residues. CDR3 sequence: CASSQDWPGSNQPQHF. In DNA form, the CDR3 reads TGCGCCAGCAGCCAAGATTGGCCGGGAAGCAATCAGCCCCAGCATTTT.

The rearrangement joins TRBV5-5 to TRBJ2-4; a possible D gene is TRBD2 (6 bases). Looked up from germline, CDR1 is SGHKS and CDR2 is YYEKEE (reference sequence). The V end lost 3 bases, the J end lost 2 bases, and 18 bases lay between the germline ends. CDR3 length equals 17 residues. The CDR3 DNA follows: TGTGCCAGCAGCTGGGGACGTTCCGGCGGGACCAAAAACATTCAGTACTTC. As protein: CASSWGRSGGTKNIQYF.

This clone was counted once. The V gene is TRBV19, the J gene TRBJ2-3; 11 bases match TRBD2. The CDR3 sequence is 14 residues long. Per the germline V gene, CDR1 is LNHDA and CDR2 is SQIVND (reference sequence). Germline trimming cut 5 bases from V and 4 bases from J; bases unmatched to any gene: 2. CDR3 residues: CASSLAGGADTQYF. DNA for the CDR3: TGTGCCAGTAGTTTAGCGGGGGGGGCAGATACGCAGTATTTT.

This chain links TRBV4-2 with TRBJ1-6, with a possible D match to TRBD1 (5 bases). Trimming took off 0 bases at V and 2 bases at J, with 17 bases between the two ends. The CDR3 has 19 amino acids. CDR1 is LGHNA, CDR2 YNFKEQ, per germline. The CDR3 loop is CASSQDPLRGGTYNSPLHF. The CDR3 DNA reads as TGTGCCAGCAGCCAAGATCCCCTCCGCGGGGGAACCTATAATTCACCCCTCCACTTT.